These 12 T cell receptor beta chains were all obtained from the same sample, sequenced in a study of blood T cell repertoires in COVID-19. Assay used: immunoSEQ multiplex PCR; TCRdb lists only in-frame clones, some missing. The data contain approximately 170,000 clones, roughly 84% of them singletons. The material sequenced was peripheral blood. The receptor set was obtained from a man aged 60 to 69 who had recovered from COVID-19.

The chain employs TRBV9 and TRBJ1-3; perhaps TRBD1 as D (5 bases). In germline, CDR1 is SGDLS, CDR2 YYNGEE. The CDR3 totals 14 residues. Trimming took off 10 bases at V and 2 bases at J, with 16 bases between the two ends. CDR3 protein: CAASQGETGNTIYF. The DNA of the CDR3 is TGTGCCGCCAGCCAAGGGGAAACTGGAAACACCATATATTTT. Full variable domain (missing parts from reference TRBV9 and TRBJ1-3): DSGVTQTPKHLITATGQRVTLRCSPRSGDLSVYWYQQSLDQGLQFLIQYYNGEERAKGNILERFSAQQFPDLHSELNLSSLELGDSALYFCAASQGETGNTIYFGEGSWLTVV.

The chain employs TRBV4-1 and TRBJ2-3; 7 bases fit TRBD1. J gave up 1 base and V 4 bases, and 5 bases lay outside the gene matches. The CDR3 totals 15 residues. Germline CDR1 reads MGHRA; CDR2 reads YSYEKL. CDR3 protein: CASSRSGTGTDTQYF. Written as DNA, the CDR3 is TGCGCCAGCAGCCGATCCGGGACAGGCACAGATACGCAGTATTTT.

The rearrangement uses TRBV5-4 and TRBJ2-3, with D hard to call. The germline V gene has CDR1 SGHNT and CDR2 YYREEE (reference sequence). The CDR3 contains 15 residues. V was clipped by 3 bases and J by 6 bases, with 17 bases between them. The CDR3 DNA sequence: TGTGCCAGCAGCTCGCCTCGGTCCGTACTCGATACGCAGTATTTT. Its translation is CASSSPRSVLDTQYF.

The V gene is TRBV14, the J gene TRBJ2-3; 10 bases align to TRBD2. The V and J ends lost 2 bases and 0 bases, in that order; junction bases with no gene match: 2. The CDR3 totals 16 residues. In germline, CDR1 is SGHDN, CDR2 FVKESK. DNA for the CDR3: TGTGCCAGCAGCCAACGACTAGCGGGTAGCACAGATACGCAGTATTTT. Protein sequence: CASSQRLAGSTDTQYF. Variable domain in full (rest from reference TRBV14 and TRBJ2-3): EAGVTQFPSHSVIEKGQTVTLRCDPISGHDNLYWYRRVMGKEIKFLLHFVKESKQDESGMPNNRFLAERTGGTYSTLKVQPAELEDSGVYFCASSQRLAGSTDTQYFGPGTRLTVL.

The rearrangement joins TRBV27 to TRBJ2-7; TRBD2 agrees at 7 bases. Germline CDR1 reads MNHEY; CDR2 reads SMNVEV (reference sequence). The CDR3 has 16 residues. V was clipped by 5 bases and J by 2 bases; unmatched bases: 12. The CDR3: CASSLLERGGPYEQYF. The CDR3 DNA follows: TGTGCCAGCAGTCTCTTAGAGAGGGGAGGGCCCTACGAGCAGTACTTC.

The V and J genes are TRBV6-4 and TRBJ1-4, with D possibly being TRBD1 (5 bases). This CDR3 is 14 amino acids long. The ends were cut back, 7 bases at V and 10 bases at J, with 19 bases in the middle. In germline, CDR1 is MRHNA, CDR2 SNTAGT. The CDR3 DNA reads TGTGCCAGCATCAGCCGGACCGGGGGGAGAAAACTGTTTTTT. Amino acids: CASISRTGGRKLFF.

The CDR3 loop reads CASSPIAGGYGTQYF. CDR3 in DNA: TGTGCCAGCAGCCCCATAGCGGGGGGGTATGGTACGCAGTATTTT. V gene TRBV7-2 combines with J gene TRBJ2-3, with 11 positions matching TRBD2. The CDR3 loop spans 15 amino acids. Germline trimming cut 5 bases from V and 8 bases from J; bases unmatched to any gene: 9. Looked up from germline, CDR1 is SGHTA and CDR2 is FQGNSA.

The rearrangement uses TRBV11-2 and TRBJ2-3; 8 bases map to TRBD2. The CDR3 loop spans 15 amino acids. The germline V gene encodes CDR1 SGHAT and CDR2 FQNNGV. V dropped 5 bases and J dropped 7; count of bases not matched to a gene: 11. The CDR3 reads CASSGIGTSSYTQYF. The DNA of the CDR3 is TGTGCCAGCAGCGGGATCGGGACTAGTTCCTATACGCAGTATTTT.

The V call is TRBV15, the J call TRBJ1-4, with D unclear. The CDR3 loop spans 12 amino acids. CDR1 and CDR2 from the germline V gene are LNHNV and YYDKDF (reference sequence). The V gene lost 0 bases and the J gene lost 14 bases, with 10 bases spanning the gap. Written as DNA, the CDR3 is TGTGCCACCAGCAGAGAAGGTTTCGGGCTGTTTTTT. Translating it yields CATSREGFGLFF.

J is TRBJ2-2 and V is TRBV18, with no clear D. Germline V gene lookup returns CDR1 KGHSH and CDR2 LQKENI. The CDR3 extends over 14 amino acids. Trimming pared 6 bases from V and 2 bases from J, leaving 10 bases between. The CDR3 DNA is TGTGCCAGCTCCAGTCAAGATAACACCGGGGAGCTGTTTTTT. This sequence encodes CASSSQDNTGELFF.

CDR3: CASSLGLGTVPEKLFF. CDR3 coding DNA: TGTGCCAGCAGCTTAGGCTTAGGGACAGTTCCTGAAAAACTGTTTTTT. This rearrangement joins TRBV5-5 to TRBJ1-4; 7 bases align to TRBD1. Germline lookup yields CDR1 SGHKS and CDR2 YYEKEE (reference sequence). V trimming: 2 bases; J trimming: 7 bases; junction bases outside the gene matches: 11. CDR3 size: 16 residues.

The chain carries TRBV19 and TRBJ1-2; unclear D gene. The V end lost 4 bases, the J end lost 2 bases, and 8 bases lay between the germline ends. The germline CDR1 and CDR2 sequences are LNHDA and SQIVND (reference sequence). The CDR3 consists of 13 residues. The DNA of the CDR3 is TGTGCCAGTAGTAGGGCAGCCAACTATGGCTACACCTTC. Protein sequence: CASSRAANYGYTF.